The source of this T cell receptor beta chain is a study of long-term antiretroviral therapy in people with HIV (dated by TCRdb to 2022 to 2024). About the full investigation: The earliest samples were collected roughly a decade before the 2015 WHO recommendation for immediate ART, at a time when ART was usually postponed until CD4 counts fell. Whether ART initiation and durable HIV suppression were associated with changes in peripheral blood TRB repertoire composition and diversity was tested in a retrospective serial study. A total of 192 cryopreserved PBMC samples were contributed to the cohort by 30 adults with confirmed HIV infection, with samples collected serially over a mean of 6 years (range 1-12). Among the approximately 30 participants with HIV, eleven to twelve were female. No cross-contamination during QIAcube processing was seen in test extractions of a monoclonal T-cell line run alongside 33 polyclonal samples. The paper's findings and limits, for the study overall: Since PBMC availability was limited, sequencing covered only the TCR beta chain, with no alpha chain pairing. The samples span the years 2004 to 2017, and the ART regimens used may be less effective than current regimens. Unsorted PBMC were profiled instead of sorted CD4+ and CD8+ T cells because pre-ART samples had limited cell numbers. Inferences about post-ART repertoire changes are limited because no data were available on ART adherence, viral resistance or therapy changes. Starting ART was linked to a significant rise in TRB diversity, yet even with long-term ART the diversity remained significantly lower than in transplant donor controls. At every time point, the repertoire was dominated by expanded TRB clones first identified before ART initiation, although this dominance fluctuated and, in many PLHIV, declined after ART. Narrower CDR3 length ranges were observed in HIV repertoires than in controls, and an antigen-experienced repertoire with only a slight naive shift after ART was suggested by the network structure.

To be included, a participant needed at least one PBMC sample from before ART initiation plus at least two post-ART samples. Treatment was received in the United States of America by all participants with HIV. Cryopreserved samples of 1-10 million PBMC were thawed and washed before DNA extraction. At the time of the earliest PBMC sample for each participant with HIV, ages ranged from roughly 23 to 55 years. Each participant contributed PBMC samples from 1-4 timepoints before ART initiation and 2-8 timepoints after ART initiation, with a median of 7 samples. For every participant, serial HIV viral load, CD4+ T-cell count, ART history and demographic data were obtained. Genomic DNA was extracted from unsorted PBMC with a Qiagen kit on a QIAcube, with processing performed in batches of 12 samples. The immunoSEQ hsTCRB v3.0 assay was used at survey level resolution for TRB variable region sequencing. TRB sequencing targeted a depth of 40,000-50,000 T-cell genomes per sample. Pooled TRB libraries were sequenced on an Illumina MiSeq with a v3 150-cycle kit. The original methods were these. Analysis of repertoires was carried out in R inside a reproducible Nextflow workflow spanning QC, data transformation and analysis. LymphoSeq2, an R package for AIRR-Seq data exploration, was used to implement custom analyses. A handful of samples that yielded fewer than 5000 total TRB sequences were excluded, so that approximately 170 HIV repertoires were analyzed. Among the approximately 200 retained HIV repertoires, 55 to 65 were collected before ART initiation and roughly 130 after ART initiation. Repertoires were downsampled to 5000 TRB nucleotide sequences, and summary statistics were averaged over 100 downsampling iterations. The analysis kept only TRB sequences whose CDR3 regions were at least seven amino acids long. Two measures captured diversity: a Shannon entropy-derived clonality score and the Gini coefficient. In repertoire networks, the top 5000 CDR3 amino acid sequences were linked whenever an edit distance of one separated two sequences. For TRB CDR3 amino acid sequences, GLIPH2 was used to predict antigen specificity groups and MHC restriction. To flag known CMV, EBV, HIV or tissue antigen associations, CDR3 amino acid sequences were matched against VDJdb and McPAS-TCR. Pre-ART, post-ART and control groups were compared with Wilcoxon signed-rank tests and Holm-Bonferroni correction. The table comes from immuneACCESS by way of TCRdb, which keeps in-frame sequences with V and J called. Part of the clones is missing from these tables; in studies checked, under half for an unresolved V gene and the rest for unknown reasons. V, J and clone size were drawn from that table, and D and trimming were deduced from the DNA. In this sample the table shows 20,000 to 30,000 clones, 87% of which occur a single time. The ten largest account for approximately 8.4% of the sample.

As to this clone: The antigen it recognizes is unknown. No quality values exist for individual bases; no much larger clone is one base distant.

The germline V gene (reference sequence) supplies CDR1 LNHDA and CDR2 SQIVND. The CDR3 contains 15 residues, cysteine and phenylalanine counted. Only the CDR3 part of the read is kept: 45 bases, read in frame from the first base. From V the trimming removes 0 bases and from J it removes 4 bases, while the gene matches leave 3 bases of the junction unaccounted for. The TCR originated in a man between 50 and 59 years old with HIV. Source: unsorted PBMCs, taken 1.8 years before starting antiretroviral therapy. The rearranged chain carries TRBV19 and TRBJ2-1, with 7 central nucleotides matching TRBD1. The bases are TGTGCCAGTAGTATAGAACAGGGGTCATACAATGAGCAGTTCTTC. The resulting protein is CASSIEQGSYNEQFF.